Described below is a single T cell receptor (beta chain) sequence and its context. This sample stems from a study of blood T cell repertoires in COVID-19. Background on the study: COVID-19 samples from acute and convalescent phases originated in the United States, Italy and Spain.

The repertoire was sequenced with immunoSEQ multiplex PCR; TCRdb's copy has only in-frame clones and lacks some. The sample lists approximately 200,000 clones, less than 90% occurring once. The germline gives CDR1 MNHNY, CDR2 SVGAGI (reference sequence). V dropped 4 bases and J dropped 6; count of bases not matched to a gene: 6. The CDR3 sequence is 14 residues long. The TCR originated in a woman of 80 years or more with COVID-19, enrolled during active disease. Material: peripheral blood. The genes are TRBV6-6 and TRBJ2-1; 7 bases match TRBD2. CDR3 nucleotide sequence: TGTGCCAGCAGTTCCCTGGGGGGGGGCAATGAGCAGTTCTTC. Encoded protein: CASSSLGGGNEQFF.